The subject of this entry is one TCR beta chain. CDR3 length equals 13 residues. Germline lookup yields CDR1 GTSNPN and CDR2 SVGIG (reference sequence). The V segment lost 5 bases and the J segment 4 bases; nucleotides outside the gene matches: 2. The data belong to a study of technical replicates of blood from several donors. Clones were read by immunoSEQ multiplex PCR, and TCRdb kept only the in-frame ones, dropping some. The table records tens of thousands of clones, more than 90% of them present only once. V usage is TRBV30 and J usage is TRBJ2-4, with 10 bases matching TRBD1. Source material: T cells isolated from PBMCs. This TCR came from a human donor in good health. CDR3 sequence (DNA): TGTGCCTGGGACAGGGGGCGGAAAAACATTCAGTACTTC. Translating it yields CAWDRGRKNIQYF.